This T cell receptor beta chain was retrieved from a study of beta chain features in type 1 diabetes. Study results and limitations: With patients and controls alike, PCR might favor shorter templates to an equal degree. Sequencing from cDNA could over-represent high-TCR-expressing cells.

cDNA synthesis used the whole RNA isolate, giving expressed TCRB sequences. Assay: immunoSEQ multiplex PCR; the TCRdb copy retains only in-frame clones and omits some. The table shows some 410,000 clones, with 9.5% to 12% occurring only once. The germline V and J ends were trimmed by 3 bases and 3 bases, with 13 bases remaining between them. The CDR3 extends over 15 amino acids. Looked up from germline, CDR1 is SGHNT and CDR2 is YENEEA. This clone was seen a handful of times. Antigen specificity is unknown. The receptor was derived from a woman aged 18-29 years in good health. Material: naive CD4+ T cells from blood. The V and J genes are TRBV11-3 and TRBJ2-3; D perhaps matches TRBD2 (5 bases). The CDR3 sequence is CASSFGGQRTDTQYF. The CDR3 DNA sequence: TGTGCCAGCAGCTTTGGCGGGCAGCGTACAGATACGCAGTATTTT.